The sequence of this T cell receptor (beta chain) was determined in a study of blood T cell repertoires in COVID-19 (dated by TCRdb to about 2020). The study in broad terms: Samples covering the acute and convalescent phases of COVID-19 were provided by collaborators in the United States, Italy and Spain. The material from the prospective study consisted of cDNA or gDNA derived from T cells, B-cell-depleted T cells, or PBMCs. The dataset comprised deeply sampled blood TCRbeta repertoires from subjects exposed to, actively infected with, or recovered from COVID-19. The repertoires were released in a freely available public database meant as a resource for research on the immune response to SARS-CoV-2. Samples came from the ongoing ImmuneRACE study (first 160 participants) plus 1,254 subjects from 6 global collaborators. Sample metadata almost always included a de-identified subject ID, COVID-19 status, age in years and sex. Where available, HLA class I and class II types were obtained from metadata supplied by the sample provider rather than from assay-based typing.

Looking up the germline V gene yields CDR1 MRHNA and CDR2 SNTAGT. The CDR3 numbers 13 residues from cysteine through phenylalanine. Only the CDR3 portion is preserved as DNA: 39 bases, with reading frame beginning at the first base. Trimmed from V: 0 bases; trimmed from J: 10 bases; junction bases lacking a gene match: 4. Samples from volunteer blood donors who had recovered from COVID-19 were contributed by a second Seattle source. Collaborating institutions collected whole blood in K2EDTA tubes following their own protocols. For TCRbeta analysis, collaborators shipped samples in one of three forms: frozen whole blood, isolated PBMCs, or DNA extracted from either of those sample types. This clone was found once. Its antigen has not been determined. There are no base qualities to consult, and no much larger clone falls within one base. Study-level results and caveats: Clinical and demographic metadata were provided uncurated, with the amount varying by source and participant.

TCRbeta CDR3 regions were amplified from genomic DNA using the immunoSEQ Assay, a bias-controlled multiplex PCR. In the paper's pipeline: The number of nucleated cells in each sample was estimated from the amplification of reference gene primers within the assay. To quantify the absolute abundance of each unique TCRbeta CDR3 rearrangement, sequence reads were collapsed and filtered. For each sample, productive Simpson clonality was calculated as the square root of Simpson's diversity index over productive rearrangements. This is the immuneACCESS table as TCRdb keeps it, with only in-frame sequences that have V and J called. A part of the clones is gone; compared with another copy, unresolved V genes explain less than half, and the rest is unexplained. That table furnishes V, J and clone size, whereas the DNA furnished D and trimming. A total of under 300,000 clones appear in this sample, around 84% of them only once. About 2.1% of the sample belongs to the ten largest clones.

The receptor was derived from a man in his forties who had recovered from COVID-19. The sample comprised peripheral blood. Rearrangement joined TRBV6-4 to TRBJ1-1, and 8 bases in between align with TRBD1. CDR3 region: CASSDSAGGSAFF. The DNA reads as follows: TGTGCCAGCAGTGACTCGGCAGGGGGCTCAGCTTTCTTT.